This TCR beta chain was obtained from a study of T cell repertoires in cytomegalovirus infection. Study in general: It was recently identified HLA-C-restricted and well-studied HLA-B-restricted CMV epitopes that the study used. Evidence of both CMV infection and a matching HLA type came from public TCR beta signatures. Study outcomes and limitations: HLA-C-restricted CMV clonotypes gave the most frequent clonotype in two of eight donors.

Germline values: CDR1 MNHEY, CDR2 SVGAGI. The ends were cut back, 6 bases at V and 0 bases at J, with 11 bases in the middle. This CDR3 is built from 14 residues. Notes on this clonotype: What it binds is not known.

TCRdb redid the calling of the reads with MiXCR, one entry per CDR3 protein. The table lists roughly 920,000 distinct CDR3 sequences, approximately 33% of them singletons, with roughly 13% in the top ten. The V and J genes are TRBV6-5 and TRBJ1-1; D gene uncertain. The source was cultured CD8+ T cells from PBMCs, collected from culture after CMV antigen stimulation. The source is a human donor in good health (CMV status not recorded). Some clones in this sample may be carry-over from other donors' samples. Here the CDR3 DNA reads TGTGCCAGCAGGAACCAACAGATGAACACTGAAGCTTTCTTT. Translated, it gives CASRNQQMNTEAFF.